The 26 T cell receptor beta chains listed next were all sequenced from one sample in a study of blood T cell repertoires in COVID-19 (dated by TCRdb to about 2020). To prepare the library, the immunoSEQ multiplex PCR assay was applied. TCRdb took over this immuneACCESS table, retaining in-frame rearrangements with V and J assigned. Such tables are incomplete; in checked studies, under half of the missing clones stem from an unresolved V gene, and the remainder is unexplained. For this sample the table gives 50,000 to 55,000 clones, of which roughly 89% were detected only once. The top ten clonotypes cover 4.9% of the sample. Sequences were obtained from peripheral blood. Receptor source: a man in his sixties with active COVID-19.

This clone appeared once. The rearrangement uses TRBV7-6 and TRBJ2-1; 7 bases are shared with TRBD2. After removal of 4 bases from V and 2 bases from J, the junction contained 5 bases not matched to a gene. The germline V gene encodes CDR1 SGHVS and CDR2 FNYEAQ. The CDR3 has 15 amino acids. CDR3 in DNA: TGTGCCAGCAGCTCGGGGGGACCCGCCTACAATGAGCAGTTCTTC. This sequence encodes CASSSGGPAYNEQFF.

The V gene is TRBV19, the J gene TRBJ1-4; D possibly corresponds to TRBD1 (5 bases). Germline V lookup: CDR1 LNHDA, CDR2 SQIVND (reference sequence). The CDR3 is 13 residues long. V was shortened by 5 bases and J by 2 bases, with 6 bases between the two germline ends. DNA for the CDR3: TGTGCCAGTAGTCGACAGACTAATGAAAAACTGTTTTTT. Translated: CASSRQTNEKLFF.

CDR3: CASSPLAGEYNEQFF. The CDR3 DNA follows: TGTGCCAGCAGTCCACTAGCGGGAGAATACAATGAGCAGTTCTTC. This sequence joins TRBV27 and TRBJ2-1; 11 nucleotides align to TRBD2. The CDR3 is 15 residues long. Trimming cost V 5 bases and J 4 bases; bases outside gene matches: 4. Germline V gene data show CDR1 as MNHEY and CDR2 as SMNVEV (reference sequence).

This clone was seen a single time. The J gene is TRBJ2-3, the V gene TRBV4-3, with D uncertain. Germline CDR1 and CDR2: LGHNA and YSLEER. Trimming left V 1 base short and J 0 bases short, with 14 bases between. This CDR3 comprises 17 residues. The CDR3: CASSQGVSLSSTDTQYF. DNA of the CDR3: TGCGCCAGCAGCCAAGGAGTAAGTCTCTCTAGCACAGATACGCAGTATTTT.

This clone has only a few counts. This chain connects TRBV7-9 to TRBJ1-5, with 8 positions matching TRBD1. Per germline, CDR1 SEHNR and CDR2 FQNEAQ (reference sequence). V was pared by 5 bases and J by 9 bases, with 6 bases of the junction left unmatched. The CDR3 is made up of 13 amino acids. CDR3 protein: CASSHGQGRPQHF. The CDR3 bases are TGTGCCAGCAGCCACGGACAGGGCAGGCCCCAGCATTTT.

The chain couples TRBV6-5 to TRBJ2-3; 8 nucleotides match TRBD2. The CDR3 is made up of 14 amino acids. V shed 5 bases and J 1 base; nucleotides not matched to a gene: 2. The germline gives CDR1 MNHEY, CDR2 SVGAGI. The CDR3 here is CASSSGSGTDTQYF. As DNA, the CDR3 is TGTGCCAGCAGTAGCGGGAGTGGCACAGATACGCAGTATTTT.

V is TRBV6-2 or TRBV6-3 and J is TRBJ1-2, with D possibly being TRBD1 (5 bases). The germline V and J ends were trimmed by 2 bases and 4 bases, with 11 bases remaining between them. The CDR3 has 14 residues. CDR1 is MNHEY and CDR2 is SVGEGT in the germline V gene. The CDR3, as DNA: TGTGCCAGCAGTTACGGGACTAATTTCTATGGCTACACCTTC. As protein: CASSYGTNFYGYTF.

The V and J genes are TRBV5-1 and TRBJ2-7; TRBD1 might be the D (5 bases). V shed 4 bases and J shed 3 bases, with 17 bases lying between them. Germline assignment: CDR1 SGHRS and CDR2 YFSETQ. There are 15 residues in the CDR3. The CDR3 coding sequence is TGCGCCAGCAGCCCCCTCCAGGGATACGGCTACGAGCAGTACTTC. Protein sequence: CASSPLQGYGYEQYF.

The CDR3: CASRPPSGRTGELFF. Here the CDR3 DNA reads TGTGCCAGCAGGCCGCCTAGCGGTAGGACCGGGGAGCTGTTTTTT. V is TRBV7-2 and J is TRBJ2-2, with TRBD2 matching 7 bases. The CDR3 spans 15 residues. The J segment lost 5 bases and the V segment lost 6 bases, leaving 9 bases of the junction unmatched. Germline V lookup: CDR1 SGHTA, CDR2 FQGNSA.

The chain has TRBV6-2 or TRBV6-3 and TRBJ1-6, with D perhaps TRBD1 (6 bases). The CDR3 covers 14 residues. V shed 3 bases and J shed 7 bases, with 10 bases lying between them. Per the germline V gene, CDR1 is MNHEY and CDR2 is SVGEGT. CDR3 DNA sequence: TGTGCCAGCAGTTATGCTGACAGGAATTCACCCCTCCACTTT. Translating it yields CASSYADRNSPLHF.

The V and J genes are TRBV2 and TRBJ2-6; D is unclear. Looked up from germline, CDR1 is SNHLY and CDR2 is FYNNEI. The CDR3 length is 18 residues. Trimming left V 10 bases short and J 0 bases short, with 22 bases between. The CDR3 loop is CATPIRFLFASGANVLTF. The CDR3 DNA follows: TGTGCCACCCCGATTCGGTTTCTCTTCGCCTCTGGGGCCAACGTCCTGACTTTC.

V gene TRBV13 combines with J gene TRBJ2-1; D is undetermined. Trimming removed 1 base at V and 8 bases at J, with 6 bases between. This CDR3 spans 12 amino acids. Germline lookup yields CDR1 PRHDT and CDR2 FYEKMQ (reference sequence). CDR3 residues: CASSLVSHEQFF. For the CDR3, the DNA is TGTGCCAGCAGCTTAGTTAGCCATGAGCAGTTCTTC.

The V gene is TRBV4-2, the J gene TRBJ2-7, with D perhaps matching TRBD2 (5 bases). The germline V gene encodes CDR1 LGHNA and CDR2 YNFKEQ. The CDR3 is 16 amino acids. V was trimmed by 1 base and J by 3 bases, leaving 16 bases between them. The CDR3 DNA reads TGTGCCAGCAGCCAAGTCTGGAGAGGGTCGGACTACGAGCAGTACTTC. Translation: CASSQVWRGSDYEQYF.

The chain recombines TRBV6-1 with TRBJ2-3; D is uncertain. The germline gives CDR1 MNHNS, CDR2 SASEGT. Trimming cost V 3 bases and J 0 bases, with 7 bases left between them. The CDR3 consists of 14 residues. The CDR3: CASSDPRSTDTQYF. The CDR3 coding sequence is TGTGCCAGCAGTGACCCCAGGAGCACAGATACGCAGTATTTT.

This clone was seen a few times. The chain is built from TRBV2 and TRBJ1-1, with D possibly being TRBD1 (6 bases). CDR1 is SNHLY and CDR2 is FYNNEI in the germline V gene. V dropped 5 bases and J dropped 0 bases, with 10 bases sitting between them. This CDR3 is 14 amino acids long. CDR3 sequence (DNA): TGTGCCAGCAGTAGACAGGATTTGAACACTGAAGCTTTCTTT. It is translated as CASSRQDLNTEAFF. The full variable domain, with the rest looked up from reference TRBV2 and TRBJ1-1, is EPEVTQTPSHQVTQMGQEVILRCVPISNHLYFYWYRQILGQKVEFLVSFYNNEISEKSEIFDDQFSVERPDGSNFTLKIRSTKLEDSAMYFCASSRQDLNTEAFFGQGTRLTVV.

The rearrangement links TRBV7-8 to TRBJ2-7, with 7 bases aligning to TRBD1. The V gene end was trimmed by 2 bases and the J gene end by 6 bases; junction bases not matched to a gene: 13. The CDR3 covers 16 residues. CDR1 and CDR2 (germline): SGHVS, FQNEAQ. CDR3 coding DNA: TGTGCCAGCAGCTTACAAGTCTGGGACAGAGAGCGCGAGCAGTACTTC. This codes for CASSLQVWDREREQYF.

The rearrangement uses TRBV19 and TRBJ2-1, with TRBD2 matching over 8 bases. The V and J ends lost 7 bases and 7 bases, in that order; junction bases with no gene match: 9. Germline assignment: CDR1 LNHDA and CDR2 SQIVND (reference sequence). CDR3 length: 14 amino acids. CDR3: CASINSGTRNEQFF. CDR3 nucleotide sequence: TGTGCCAGTATCAATAGCGGGACTCGGAATGAGCAGTTCTTC.

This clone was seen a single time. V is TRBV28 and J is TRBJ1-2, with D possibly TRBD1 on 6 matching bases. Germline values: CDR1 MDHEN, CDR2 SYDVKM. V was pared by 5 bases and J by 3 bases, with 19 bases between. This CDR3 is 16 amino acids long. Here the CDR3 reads CASSARGGGEHYGYTF. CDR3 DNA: TGTGCCAGCAGTGCTAGGGGGGGCGGGGAACACTATGGCTACACCTTC.

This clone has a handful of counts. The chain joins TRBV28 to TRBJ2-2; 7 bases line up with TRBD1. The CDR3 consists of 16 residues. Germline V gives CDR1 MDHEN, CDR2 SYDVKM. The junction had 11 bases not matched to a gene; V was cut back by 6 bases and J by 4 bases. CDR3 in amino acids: CASSHDRVLGTGELFF. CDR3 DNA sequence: TGTGCCAGCAGCCATGACAGGGTGTTAGGCACCGGGGAGCTGTTTTTT.

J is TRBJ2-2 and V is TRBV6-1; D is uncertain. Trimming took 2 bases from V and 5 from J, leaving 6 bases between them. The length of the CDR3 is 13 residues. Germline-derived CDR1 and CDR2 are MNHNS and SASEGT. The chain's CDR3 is CASSEITTGELFF. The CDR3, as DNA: TGTGCCAGCAGTGAAATAACTACCGGGGAGCTGTTTTTT.

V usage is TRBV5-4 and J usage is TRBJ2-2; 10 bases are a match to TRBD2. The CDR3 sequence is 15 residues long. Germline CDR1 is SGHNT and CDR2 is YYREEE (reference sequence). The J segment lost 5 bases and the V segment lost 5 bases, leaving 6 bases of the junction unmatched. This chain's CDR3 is CASRLAGGRTGELFF. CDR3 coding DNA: TGTGCCAGCAGGTTAGCGGGAGGTCGAACCGGGGAGCTGTTTTTT.

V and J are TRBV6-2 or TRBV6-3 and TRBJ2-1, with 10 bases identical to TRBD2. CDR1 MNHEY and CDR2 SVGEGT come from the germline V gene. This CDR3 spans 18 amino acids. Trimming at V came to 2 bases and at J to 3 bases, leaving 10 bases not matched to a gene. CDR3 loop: CASSYQISGTSVYNEQFF. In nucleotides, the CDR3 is TGTGCCAGCAGTTACCAAATCTCCGGGACTAGCGTCTACAATGAGCAGTTCTTC.

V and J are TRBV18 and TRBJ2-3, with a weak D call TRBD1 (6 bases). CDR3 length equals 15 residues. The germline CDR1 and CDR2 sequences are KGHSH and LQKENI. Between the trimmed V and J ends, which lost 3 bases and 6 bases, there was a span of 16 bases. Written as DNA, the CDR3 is TGTGCCAGCTCACCTCCGGGACAAAGGTCCGATACGCAGTATTTT. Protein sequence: CASSPPGQRSDTQYF. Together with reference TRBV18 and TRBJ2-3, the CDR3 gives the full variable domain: NAGVMQNPRHLVRRRGQEARLRCSPMKGHSHVYWYRQLPEEGLKFMVYLQKENIIDESGMPKERFSAEFPKEGPSILRIQQVVRGDSAAYFCASSPPGQRSDTQYFGPGTRLTVL.

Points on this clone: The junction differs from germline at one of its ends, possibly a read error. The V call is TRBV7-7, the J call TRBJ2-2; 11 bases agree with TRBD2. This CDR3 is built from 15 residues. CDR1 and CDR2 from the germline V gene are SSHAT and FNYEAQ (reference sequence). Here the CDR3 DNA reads TGTGCTAGCAGCCCCCGACTAGCGGGATCCGGGGAGCTGTTTTTT. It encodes CASSPRLAGSGELFF.

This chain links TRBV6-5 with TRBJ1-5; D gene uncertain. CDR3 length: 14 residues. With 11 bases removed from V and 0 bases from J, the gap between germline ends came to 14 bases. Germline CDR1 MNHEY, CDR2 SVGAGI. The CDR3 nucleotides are TGTGCCTCAACCGGAGTGTATAGCAATCAGCCCCAGCATTTT. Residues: CASTGVYSNQPQHF.

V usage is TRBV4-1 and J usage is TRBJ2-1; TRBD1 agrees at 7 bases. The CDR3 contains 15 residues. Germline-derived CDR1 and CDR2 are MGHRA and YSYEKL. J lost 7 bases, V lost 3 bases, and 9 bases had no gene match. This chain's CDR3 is CASSQTGSRGNEQFF. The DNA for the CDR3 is TGCGCCAGCAGCCAGACAGGGAGTCGTGGGAATGAGCAGTTCTTC.